This T cell receptor beta chain was recovered during a study of PD-1 blockade in classical Hodgkin lymphoma. Study at large: On a schedule of every 2 weeks, patients received nivolumab 3 mg/kg intravenously. Study-wide results and caveats: CD4+ TCR diversity, unlike CD8+, rose significantly by C4D1. Baseline TCR diversity was reportedly lower in newly diagnosed patients than healthy donors. Underlying causes for the observed repertoire differences were not defined, possibly disease activity or prior therapy.

All trial patients relapsed after autologous stem cell transplantation. To note about this clone: Its antigen remains unknown.

The CDR3 is 12 residues long. Germline trimming cut 8 bases from V and 6 bases from J; bases unmatched to any gene: 5. Germline loops: CDR1 MDHEN, CDR2 SYDVKM. Assay: immunoSEQ multiplex PCR; the TCRdb copy retains only in-frame clones and omits some. The sample lists fewer than 15,000 clones, approximately 92% occurring once. The TCR comes from a human donor with classical Hodgkin lymphoma. Sequenced here: peripheral blood mononuclear cells (PBMCs), sampled at baseline. The rearrangement joins TRBV28 to TRBJ2-7; 9 bases are a match to TRBD1. The CDR3 spells CASEGTGSEQYF. As DNA, the CDR3 is TGTGCCAGCGAAGGGACAGGGAGCGAGCAGTACTTC.